Following are 2 T cell receptor beta chains from one sample sequenced in a study of response to subunit inactivated influenza vaccine. MiXCR was run by TCRdb on the RT-PCR reads, yielding one entry per CDR3 protein. This table holds some 500,000 distinct CDR3 sequences, 16% found once. The sample was CD4+ T cells sorted from PBMCs, taken about 24 months after vaccination. The source is a man aged 45 to 70 who received an inactivated influenza vaccine.

Only a few counts were recorded for this clonotype. The rearrangement uses TRBV5-1 and TRBJ2-7; D is perhaps TRBD2 (5 bases). Trimming shortened V by 4 bases and J by 1 base, and 12 bases separated the two germline ends. Germline V gene data show CDR1 as SGHRS and CDR2 as YFSETQ. The length of the CDR3 is 14 residues. The CDR3 coding sequence is TGCGCCAGCAGCCCAGAGGGCATATCCTACGAGCAGTACTTC. Protein sequence: CASSPEGISYEQYF.

This clonotype was detected only a few times. The chain is built from TRBV27 and TRBJ2-2, with a tentative D call TRBD2 (5 bases). V gave up 0 bases and J gave up 4 bases, with 6 bases separating them. This CDR3 has 14 residues. The germline V gene has CDR1 MNHEY and CDR2 SMNVEV (reference sequence). DNA of the CDR3: TGTGCCAGCAGTTTATCGGGAGCCACCGGGGAGCTGTTTTTT. Residues: CASSLSGATGELFF.